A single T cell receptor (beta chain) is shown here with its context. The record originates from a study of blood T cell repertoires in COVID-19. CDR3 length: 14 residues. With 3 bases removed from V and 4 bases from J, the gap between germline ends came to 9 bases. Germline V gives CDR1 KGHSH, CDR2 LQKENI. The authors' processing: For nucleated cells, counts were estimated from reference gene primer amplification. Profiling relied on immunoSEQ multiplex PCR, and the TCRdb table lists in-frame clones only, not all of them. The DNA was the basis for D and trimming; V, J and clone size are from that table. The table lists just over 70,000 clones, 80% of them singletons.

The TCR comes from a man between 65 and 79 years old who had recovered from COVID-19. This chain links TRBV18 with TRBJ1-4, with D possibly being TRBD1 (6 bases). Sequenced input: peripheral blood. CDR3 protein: CASSPQGINEKLFF. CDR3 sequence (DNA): TGTGCCAGCTCACCGCAGGGGATTAATGAAAAACTGTTTTTT.